This paragraph reports one T cell receptor beta chain. The antigen remains unidentified. Primed by a sample-barcoded 5' primer and a J-beta primer mix, a second PCR proceeded for roughly 6 to 12 cycles. TCRdb used MiXCR to reprocess the 5' RACE reads, holding one entry per CDR3 protein. The sample yields 900,000 to 950,000 distinct CDR3 sequences, approximately 32% seen once. The germline V gene encodes CDR1 SGHVS and CDR2 FQNEAQ. V was cut by 11 bases and J by 2 bases, with 14 bases left in between. The CDR3 length is 13 residues. This record belongs to a study of blood T cells in healthy people across ages. Findings of the study overall: Observed TCR beta diversity showed a strong correlation with the percentage of naive T cells as measured by flow cytometry.

The same specimen was also included in a second study, on T cells of mothers and their children. Per that study: Samples were obtained from three healthy Caucasian mothers and their six children. The extracted RNA was employed in its entirety for cDNA synthesis, at roughly 1.5 ug per 15 ul.

The sequencing input was blood. This receptor was identified in a woman aged 35 to 49 in good health. The V call is TRBV7-8, the J call TRBJ2-3; D is uncertain. CDR3 protein: CASAGLITDTQYF. Written as DNA, the CDR3 is TGTGCCTCCGCCGGCCTTATCACAGATACGCAGTATTTT.